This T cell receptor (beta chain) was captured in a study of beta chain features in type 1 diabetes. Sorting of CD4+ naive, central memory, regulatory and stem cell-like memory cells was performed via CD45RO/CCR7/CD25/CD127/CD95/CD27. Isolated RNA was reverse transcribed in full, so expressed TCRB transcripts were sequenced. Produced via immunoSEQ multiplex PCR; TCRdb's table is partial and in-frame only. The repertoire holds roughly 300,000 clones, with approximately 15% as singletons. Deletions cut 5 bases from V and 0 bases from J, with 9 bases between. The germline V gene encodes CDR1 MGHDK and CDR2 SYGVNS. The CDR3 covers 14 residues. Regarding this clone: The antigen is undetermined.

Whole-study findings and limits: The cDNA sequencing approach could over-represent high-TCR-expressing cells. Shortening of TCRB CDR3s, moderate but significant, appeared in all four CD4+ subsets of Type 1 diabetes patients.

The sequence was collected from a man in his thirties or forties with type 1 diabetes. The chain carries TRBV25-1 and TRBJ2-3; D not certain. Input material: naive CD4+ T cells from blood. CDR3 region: CASSSTLSTDTQYF. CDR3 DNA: TGTGCCAGCAGTTCAACTCTAAGCACAGATACGCAGTATTTT.